This TCR beta chain was documented in a study of blood T cell repertoires in COVID-19. Study-level background: From T cells, B-cell-depleted T cells, or PBMCs came the material, which was cDNA or gDNA.

The repertoire was sequenced with immunoSEQ multiplex PCR; TCRdb's copy has only in-frame clones and lacks some. The sample holds fewer than 300,000 clones, just over 90% seen once. Germline loops: CDR1 LGHDT, CDR2 YNNKEL (reference sequence). With 7 bases removed from V and 3 bases from J, the gap between germline ends came to 12 bases. CDR3 length: 13 residues. The study recruited people aged 18 to 89 years across roughly 23 US areas. Participants had their cohort set by participant-reported clinical history. The sequence was obtained from a woman between 40 and 50 years old with acute COVID-19. The chain employs TRBV3-1 (or the pseudogene TRBV3-2) and TRBJ1-1; a possible D gene is TRBD1 (6 bases). Sample: PBMCs or T cells enriched from blood (not recorded which). The CDR3 reads CASTSGHDTEAFF. Here the CDR3 DNA reads TGTGCCAGCACCTCGGGACATGACACTGAAGCTTTCTTT.